This T cell receptor (beta chain) was captured in a study of OX40 agonist ivuxolimab in advanced cancers. As for this clone: The antigen is not known.

Losses at the gene ends were 2 bases for V and 2 bases for J; bases not matched to a gene: 5. This CDR3 spans 15 amino acids. Blood sampling was done at baseline, cycle 4 day 1, and cycle 7 day 1. Study-wide results and limits: The 0.1-3.0 mg/kg partial responders had among the lowest clonal expansion.

Some clones are missing from TCRdb's copy, which holds only in-frame ones; the method was immunoSEQ multiplex PCR. The data contain about 49,000 clones, 88% of them singletons. The source material was CD4+ or CD8+ T cells sorted from blood, sampled in a trial of the OX40 agonist ivuxolimab. This TCR derives from an adult with an advanced solid tumor such as melanoma, head and neck, liver or kidney cancer. V and J are TRBV23-1 and TRBJ2-5, with 7 bases identical to TRBD2. TRBV23-1 is noted as an ORF with a role that remains uncertain. The CDR3 DNA sequence: TGCGCCAGCAGTCAACCTACTAGCGTTCAAGAGACCCAGTACTTC. Protein sequence: CASSQPTSVQETQYF.